This TCR beta chain comes out of a study of early T cells in non-severe SARS-CoV-2 infection. Study observations and caveats: VDJdb matching, biased toward anti-spike CD8 responses, missed private and CD4 specificities.

CDR3 length equals 13 residues. The V gene's germline CDR1 is MRHNA and CDR2 SNTAGT. Trimming took off 5 bases at V and 8 bases at J, with 14 bases between the two ends. One entry per CDR3 protein, called by TCRdb with MiXCR from the 5' RACE reads. In the table there are about 32,000 distinct CDR3 sequences, over 9% of which are singletons. This clonotype was seen many times. Its antigen is not identified. Sequencing was performed on whole blood. The TCR sequence derives from an adult who was a healthcare worker with PCR-confirmed SARS-CoV-2 infection or an uninfected control (not recorded which). The chain recombines TRBV6-4 with TRBJ2-3; perhaps TRBD2 as D (6 bases). CDR3 coding DNA: TGTGCCAGCAGTAGTCGGGGGTTAACTACGCAGTATTTT. Amino acids: CASSSRGLTTQYF.